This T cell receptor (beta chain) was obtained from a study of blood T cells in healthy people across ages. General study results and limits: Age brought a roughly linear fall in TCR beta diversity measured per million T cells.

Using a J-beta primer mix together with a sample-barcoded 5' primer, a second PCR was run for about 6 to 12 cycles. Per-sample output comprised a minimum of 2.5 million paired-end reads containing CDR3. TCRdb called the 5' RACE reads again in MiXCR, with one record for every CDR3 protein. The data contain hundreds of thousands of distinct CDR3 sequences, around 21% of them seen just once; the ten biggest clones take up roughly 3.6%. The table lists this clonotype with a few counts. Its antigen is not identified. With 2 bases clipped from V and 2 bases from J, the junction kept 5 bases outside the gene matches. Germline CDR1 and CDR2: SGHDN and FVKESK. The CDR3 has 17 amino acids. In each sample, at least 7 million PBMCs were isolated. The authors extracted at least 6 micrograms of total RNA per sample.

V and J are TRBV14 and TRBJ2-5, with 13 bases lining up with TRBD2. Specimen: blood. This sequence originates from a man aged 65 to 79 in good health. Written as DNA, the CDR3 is TGTGCCAGCAGCCAAAGACTAGCGGGAGGCTCACAAGAGACCCAGTACTTC. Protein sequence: CASSQRLAGGSQETQYF. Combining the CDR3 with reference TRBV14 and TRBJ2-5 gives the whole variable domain EAGVTQFPSHSVIEKGQTVTLRCDPISGHDNLYWYRRVMGKEIKFLLHFVKESKQDESGMPNNRFLAERTGGTYSTLKVQPAELEDSGVYFCASSQRLAGGSQETQYFGPGTRLLVL.